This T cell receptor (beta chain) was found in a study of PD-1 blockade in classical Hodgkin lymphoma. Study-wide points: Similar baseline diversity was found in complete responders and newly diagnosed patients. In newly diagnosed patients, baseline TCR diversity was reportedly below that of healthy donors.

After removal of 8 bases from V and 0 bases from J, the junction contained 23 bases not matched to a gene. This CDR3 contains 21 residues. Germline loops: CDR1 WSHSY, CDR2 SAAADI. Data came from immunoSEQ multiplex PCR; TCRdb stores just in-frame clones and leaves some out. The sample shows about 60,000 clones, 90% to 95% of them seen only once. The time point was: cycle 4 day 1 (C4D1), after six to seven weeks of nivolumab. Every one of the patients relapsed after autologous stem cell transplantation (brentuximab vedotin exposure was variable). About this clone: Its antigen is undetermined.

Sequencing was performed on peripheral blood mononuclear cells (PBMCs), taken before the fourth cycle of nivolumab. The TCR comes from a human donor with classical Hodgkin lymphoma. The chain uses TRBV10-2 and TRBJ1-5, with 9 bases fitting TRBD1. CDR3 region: CASGPGTGFNLGPYSNQPQHF. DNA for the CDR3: TGCGCCAGCGGGCCCGGGACAGGGTTCAACCTGGGGCCTTATAGCAATCAGCCCCAGCATTTT.